The 30 T cell receptor beta chains below all came from one sample that was sequenced in a study of T cells in Graves' hyperthyroidism and ophthalmopathy. Amplified TCR beta CDR3 regions derived from RNA transcripts. Using the HTBI primer set, a first-round RT-PCR was run on the TCR CDR3. Each CDR3 protein gets one entry after TCRdb re-called the multiplex PCR reads with MiXCR. The sample comprises nearly 600,000 distinct CDR3 sequences, over 12% of which are singletons, and over 6% rests with the top ten. Sequenced material: blood. The receptor set was obtained from a young woman with Graves' ophthalmopathy.

This clonotype showed up just once. With a much larger clone just one base away, this may be a read error. J is TRBJ2-7 and V is TRBV4-1; 11 bases map to TRBD2. Near its end, the DNA agrees better with TRBJ2-1, so the J call may be wrong. The CDR3 extends over 16 amino acids. From germline, CDR1 is MGHRA and CDR2 YSYEKL. The CDR3 nucleotides read TGTGCCAGCAGCCAAGATGTCGCTAGCGGGAGGTACGAGCAGTTCTTC. As protein: CASSQDVASGRYEQFF.

This clonotype has a handful of counts. One end of the junction fails to match germline, which may point to a read error. The rearrangement links TRBV7-3 to TRBJ2-5; D gene unclear. This CDR3 region has 14 residues. Germline-derived CDR1 and CDR2 are SGHTA and FQGTGA. The CDR3 reads CASSLTPSGTPTDF. CDR3 in DNA: TGTGCCAGCAGCTTAACGCCCTCCGGTACCCCAACCGACTTC.

This clonotype was seen only a few times. The chain is built from TRBV20-1 and TRBJ2-7, with 10 bases that match TRBD1. Trimming at V came to 6 bases and at J to 1 base, leaving 3 bases not matched to a gene. Per germline, CDR1 DFQATT and CDR2 SNEGSKA (reference sequence). The CDR3 is 13 residues long. CDR3 nucleotides: TGCAGTGCGGACAGGGGGATTTCCTACGAGCAGTACTTC. Translation: CSADRGISYEQYF.

The sample holds a few counts of this clonotype. A read error is possible here, since a much larger clone lies one base away. This sequence joins TRBV3-1 and TRBJ2-1; 10 positions match TRBD2. V dropped 2 bases and J dropped 12; count of bases not matched to a gene: 7. Germline CDR1 is LGHDT and CDR2 is YNNKEL (reference sequence). The length of the CDR3 is 14 residues. DNA for the CDR3: TGTGCCAGCAGCCAACTAGCGGGAGAGAGAGCGCAGTTCTTC. This codes for CASSQLAGERAQFF.

This clonotype showed up many times. The CDR3: CATSDYSGLSNEQFF. Written as DNA, the CDR3 is TGTGCCACCAGTGACTATAGCGGACTGAGCAATGAGCAGTTCTTC. The chain links TRBV24-1 to TRBJ2-1, with a weak D call TRBD2 (6 bases). CDR1 and CDR2 from the germline V gene are KGHDR and SFDVKD. The CDR3 totals 15 residues. V lost 4 bases and J 6 bases, leaving 15 bases between the germline ends.

As concerns this clonotype: Just one base apart from a much larger clone, this may be a read error. The chain combines TRBV2 with TRBJ2-5, with 7 bases matching TRBD2. The germline gives CDR1 SNHLY, CDR2 FYNNEI. With 5 bases clipped from V and 9 bases from J, the junction kept 6 bases outside the gene matches. The CDR3 totals 12 residues. The CDR3 sequence is CASSSGTEAQYF. The CDR3 bases are TGTGCCAGCAGTAGCGGGACCGAGGCCCAGTACTTC.

This clonotype was counted ten times or more. This chain uses TRBV11-2 with TRBJ2-7; maybe TRBD1 (6 bases). With 0 bases removed from V and 5 bases from J, the gap between germline ends came to 11 bases. This CDR3 has 14 residues. Germline V gene lookup returns CDR1 SGHAT and CDR2 FQNNGV. This CDR3 is CASSLDLQGNEQYF. CDR3 nucleotides: TGTGCCAGCAGCTTAGATTTGCAGGGGAACGAGCAGTACTTC.

This rearrangement joins TRBV3-1 to TRBJ1-1, with D perhaps matching TRBD1 (5 bases). V dropped 6 bases and J dropped 3 bases, with 26 bases sitting between them. This CDR3 comprises 18 residues. Germline values: CDR1 LGHDT, CDR2 YNNKEL (reference sequence). CDR3 DNA: TGTGCCAGCAGAAAAGATCTGGGGGGGGTCCGGGTTGACACTGAAGCTTTCTTT. It encodes CASRKDLGGVRVDTEAFF.

This clonotype has just a few counts. The V and J genes are TRBV11-3 and TRBJ2-2; D is possibly TRBD2 (6 bases). CDR3 length: 16 residues. The V end was cut by 8 bases, the J end by 6 bases, with 22 bases between. The germline V gene has CDR1 SGHNT and CDR2 YENEEA. Here the CDR3 DNA reads TGTGCCAGCGGATCGTTCACGGGAGCTGGGGCCGGGGAGCTGTTTTTT. Translated: CASGSFTGAGAGELFF.

The V call is TRBV19, the J call TRBJ2-5; D is uncertain. The germline V gene encodes CDR1 LNHDA and CDR2 SQIVND (reference sequence). The CDR3 totals 16 residues. V lost 0 bases to trimming and J lost 1 base, with 12 bases between them. The CDR3 is CASSIDKGTGQETQYF. CDR3 bases: TGTGCCAGTAGTATAGATAAGGGAACTGGCCAAGAGACCCAGTACTTC.

This chain joins TRBV11-1 and TRBJ2-3, with 12 bases fitting TRBD1. V lost 4 bases to trimming and J lost 5 bases; unmatched junction nucleotides: 7. The germline CDR1 and CDR2 sequences are SGHAT and FQDESV (reference sequence). The CDR3 is 16 residues long. CDR3 coding DNA: TGTGCCAGCAGCTGGGACGGGACAGGGGGCGGAGATACGCAGTATTTT. It yields the protein CASSWDGTGGGDTQYF.

This chain links TRBV5-6 with TRBJ2-7; 7 bases align to TRBD2. V lost 1 base to trimming and J lost 5 bases; unmatched junction nucleotides: 15. Per the germline V gene, CDR1 is SGHDT and CDR2 is YYEEEE. The length of the CDR3 is 17 residues. Written as DNA, the CDR3 is TGTGCCAGCAGCTTGCAATCGGGGACTATTGGGATCCACGAGCAGTACTTC. It is translated as CASSLQSGTIGIHEQYF.

This clonotype was counted between two and nine times. The chain couples TRBV4-2 to TRBJ2-5, with D possibly called TRBD1 or TRBD2 (5 bases each). The V gene's germline CDR1 is LGHNA and CDR2 YNFKEQ. The CDR3 length is 15 residues. Trimming took off 4 bases at V and 1 base at J, with 13 bases between the two ends. The DNA for the CDR3 is TGTGCCAGCAGCCCCCGTGAGGGACCCCAAGAGACCCAGTACTTC. Protein: CASSPREGPQETQYF.

This clonotype appeared a few times. The chain recombines TRBV6-1 with TRBJ2-4; D is undetermined. The CDR3 length is 18 residues. The V end lost 5 bases, the J end lost 0 bases, and 20 bases lay between the germline ends. From germline, CDR1 is MNHNS and CDR2 SASEGT. CDR3 nucleotide sequence: TGTGCCAGCAGTCCCCCAGGTGTAAATGGGGTAGCCAAAAACATTCAGTACTTC. It encodes CASSPPGVNGVAKNIQYF.

This clonotype has a count of ten or more. CDR3 region: CASSTRFLDYEQYF. In DNA form, the CDR3 reads TGTGCCAGCAGCACCCGGTTTTTGGACTACGAGCAGTACTTC. This chain connects TRBV5-5 to TRBJ2-7; D remains ambiguous. The CDR3 loop spans 14 amino acids. V was cut by 4 bases and J by 3 bases, with 14 bases left in between. Germline V CDR1 and CDR2: SGHKS, YYEKEE (reference sequence).

In its sample, this clonotype was seen a few times. This sequence joins TRBV10-3 and TRBJ2-2; D not certain. CDR3 size: 11 residues. V was trimmed by 2 bases and J by 7 bases, leaving 2 bases between them. Germline assignment: CDR1 ENHRY and CDR2 SYGVKD. Written as DNA, the CDR3 is TGTGCCATCAGTGAGGGCGGGGAGCTGTTTTTT. Encoded protein: CAISEGGELFF.

This clonotype showed up many times. The gene calls are TRBV6-1 and TRBJ2-3, with 10 positions matching TRBD1. The CDR3 length is 16 residues. The germline gives CDR1 MNHNS, CDR2 SASEGT. J lost 6 bases, V lost 6 bases, and 12 bases had no gene match. For the CDR3, the DNA is TGTGCCAGCAGCCCGTCCCCGGGACAGGGGTTGGATACGCAGTATTTT. It yields the protein CASSPSPGQGLDTQYF.

The chain joins TRBV11-3 to TRBJ2-2; 10 nucleotides match TRBD2. The CDR3 loop spans 15 amino acids. CDR1 and CDR2 from the germline V gene are SGHNT and YENEEA. J lost 4 bases, V lost 3 bases, and 2 bases had no gene match. Written as DNA, the CDR3 is TGTGCCAGCAGCTTCTGGACTAGCGGCACCGGGGAGCTGTTTTTT. Its translation: CASSFWTSGTGELFF.

This sequence joins TRBV5-6 and TRBJ2-7, with 7 bases lining up with TRBD2. The junction had 19 bases not matched to a gene; V was cut back by 4 bases and J by 3 bases. In germline, CDR1 is SGHDT, CDR2 YYEEEE. The CDR3 covers 18 residues. The CDR3 protein is CASSRRRSNYRGSYEQYF. Written as DNA, the CDR3 is TGTGCCAGCAGCCGGAGACGTAGCAATTACCGCGGGAGCTACGAGCAGTACTTC.

This clonotype was picked up a small number of times. The chain joins TRBV20-1 to TRBJ2-5, with TRBD2 identical over 12 bases. J gave up 4 bases and V 6 bases, and 9 bases lay outside the gene matches. The CDR3 runs 15 residues. Germline V gene data show CDR1 as DFQATT and CDR2 as SNEGSKA (reference sequence). The CDR3 sequence: CSARLAGDLLETQYF. CDR3 bases: TGCAGTGCACGACTAGCGGGAGACCTCTTAGAGACCCAGTACTTC.

In its sample, this clonotype was seen a few times. This chain connects TRBV12-5 to TRBJ1-6; 7 bases are a match to TRBD1. The length of the CDR3 is 13 residues. Germline V gives CDR1 LGHNT, CDR2 FRNRAP. The V gene end was trimmed by 9 bases and the J gene end by 6 bases; junction bases not matched to a gene: 5. The CDR3 DNA reads as TGTGCTAGAGGGACAGATGTTAATTCACCCCTCCACTTT. This translates into CARGTDVNSPLHF.

This clonotype was detected ten times or more. The chain employs TRBV28 and TRBJ1-4; possibly TRBD1 for D (5 bases). The CDR3 extends over 18 amino acids. V lost 5 bases and J lost 1, with 20 bases in between. Germline CDR1 reads MDHEN; CDR2 reads SYDVKM. The CDR3 is CASSPLDSHLGTNEKLFF. The CDR3 nucleotides read TGTGCCAGCAGTCCCCTAGACAGCCACCTCGGAACTAATGAAAAACTGTTTTTT. The full variable domain, with the rest looked up from reference TRBV28 and TRBJ1-4, is DVKVTQSSRYLVKRTGEKVFLECVQDMDHENMFWYRQDPGLGLRLIYFSYDVKMKEKGDIPEGYSVSREKKERFSLILESASTNQTSMYLCASSPLDSHLGTNEKLFFGSGTQLSVL.

This clonotype came up many times. V is TRBV18 and J is TRBJ1-1, with a possible D match to TRBD1 (5 bases). The CDR3 runs 14 residues. V was shortened by 3 bases and J by 6 bases, with 14 bases between the two germline ends. Germline CDR1 KGHSH, CDR2 LQKENI. The CDR3 sequence is CASSPPGGGAEAFF. CDR3 nucleotides: TGTGCCAGCTCACCCCCCGGTGGGGGGGCTGAAGCTTTCTTT.

This clonotype showed up many times. V usage is TRBV28 and J usage is TRBJ1-5; 7 nucleotides align to TRBD1. The CDR3 consists of 17 residues. V trimming: 6 bases; J trimming: 4 bases; junction bases outside the gene matches: 15. Germline CDR1 and CDR2: MDHEN and SYDVKM. In nucleotides, the CDR3 is TGTGCCAGCAGCCTGGGCTGGACAGGCTCTATTAATCAGCCCCAGCATTTT. Its protein product is CASSLGWTGSINQPQHF.

This clonotype has at least ten counts. The V and J genes are TRBV11-2 and TRBJ2-5; 9 positions match TRBD2. The CDR3 consists of 16 residues. J lost 2 bases, V lost 4 bases, and 8 bases had no gene match. Germline V gene data show CDR1 as SGHAT and CDR2 as FQNNGV. CDR3 residues: CASSSVGTSKQETQYF. CDR3 nucleotides: TGTGCCAGCAGCTCAGTCGGGACTAGCAAACAAGAGACCCAGTACTTC.

In its sample, this clonotype was seen many times. The chain is built from TRBV18 and TRBJ2-5, with D maybe TRBD2 (5 bases). Trimming cost V 3 bases and J 4 bases, with 9 bases left between them. The CDR3 has 13 amino acids. Germline-derived CDR1 and CDR2 are KGHSH and LQKENI. The CDR3 nucleotides read TGTGCCAGCTCACCTAATGGGAGAGAGACCCAGTACTTC. Amino acids: CASSPNGRETQYF.

V is TRBV19 and J is TRBJ2-2; D unclear. V lost 8 bases to trimming and J lost 8 bases, with 9 bases between them. Germline CDR1 reads LNHDA; CDR2 reads SQIVND (reference sequence). CDR3 length equals 11 residues. For the CDR3, the DNA is TGTGCCAGTGCAAACGGGGGGGAGCTGTTTTTT. This translates into CASANGGELFF.

The J gene is TRBJ2-5, the V gene TRBV6-1; D is perhaps TRBD2 (6 bases). The CDR3 is 15 amino acids. Between the trimmed V and J ends, which lost 2 bases and 2 bases, there was a span of 12 bases. The germline V gene has CDR1 MNHNS and CDR2 SASEGT. The CDR3 reads CASSERRRVQETQYF. As DNA, the CDR3 is TGTGCCAGCAGTGAAAGGAGGAGGGTTCAAGAGACCCAGTACTTC.

This clonotype was observed at least ten times. The genes are TRBV28 and TRBJ1-5; D is undetermined. CDR1 is MDHEN and CDR2 is SYDVKM in the germline V gene. The V end was cut by 4 bases, the J end by 2 bases, with 12 bases between. The CDR3 consists of 15 residues. Here the CDR3 reads CASSSGSGGNQPQHF. CDR3 sequence (DNA): TGTGCCAGCAGTTCCGGGTCTGGGGGCAATCAGCCCCAGCATTTT.

This clonotype came up a few times. V is TRBV20-1 and J is TRBJ2-7; 10 positions agree with TRBD2. The CDR3 is 16 amino acids. Germline V lookup: CDR1 DFQATT, CDR2 SNEGSKA (reference sequence). With 0 bases clipped from V and 9 bases from J, the junction kept 14 bases outside the gene matches. Here the CDR3 DNA reads TGCAGTGCTAGAGATCCTATGGCTAGCGGGAGCCACGGGCAGTACTTC. Translating gives CSARDPMASGSHGQYF.